This T cell receptor (beta chain) was identified in a study of T-cell reconstitution after alpha-beta-depleted transplantation in children. Researchers prepared the TCRbeta library using unique molecular identifiers, the study reports. TCRdb called the PCR reads again in MiXCR, with one record for every CDR3 protein. The table has roughly 350,000 distinct CDR3 sequences, 10% seen once. V shed 5 bases and J 4 bases; nucleotides not matched to a gene: 4. The CDR3 runs to 15 residues. Germline V gives CDR1 DFQATT, CDR2 SNEGSKA (reference sequence). The gene calls are TRBV20-1 and TRBJ2-1; 14 bases map to TRBD2. The clonotype comes from a human donor who donated a stem cell graft to a child with acute lymphoblastic leukemia. The material sequenced was PBMCs from the stem cell graft donor, taken from the stem cell graft. The CDR3 spells CSALGLAGVYNEQFF. CDR3 bases: TGCAGTGCTTTGGGACTAGCGGGAGTATACAATGAGCAGTTCTTC.